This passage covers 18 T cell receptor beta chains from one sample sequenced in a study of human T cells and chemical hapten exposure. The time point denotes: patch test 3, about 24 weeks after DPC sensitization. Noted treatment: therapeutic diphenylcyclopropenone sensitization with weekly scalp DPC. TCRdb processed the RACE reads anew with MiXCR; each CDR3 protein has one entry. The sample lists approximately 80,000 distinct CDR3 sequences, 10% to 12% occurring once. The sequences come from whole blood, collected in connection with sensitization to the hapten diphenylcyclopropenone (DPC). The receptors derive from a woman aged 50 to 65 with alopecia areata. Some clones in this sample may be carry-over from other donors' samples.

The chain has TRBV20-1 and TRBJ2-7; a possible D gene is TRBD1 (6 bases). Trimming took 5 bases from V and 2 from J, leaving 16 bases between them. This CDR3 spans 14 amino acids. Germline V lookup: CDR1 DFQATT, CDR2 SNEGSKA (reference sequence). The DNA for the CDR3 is TGCAGTGCTTCCAGGGGAAGAGTTCCCTACGAGCAGTACTTC. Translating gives CSASRGRVPYEQYF.

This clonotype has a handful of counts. DNA for the CDR3: TGTGCCAGCAGTCCGAATTCAGGCCAGCCCCAGCATTTT. The encoded protein is CASSPNSGQPQHF. The rearrangement joins TRBV6-2 or TRBV6-3 to TRBJ1-5; D gene unclear. The germline CDR1 and CDR2 sequences are MNHEY and SVGEGT. Between the trimmed V and J ends, which lost 5 bases and 7 bases, there was a span of 12 bases. The CDR3 sequence is 13 residues long.

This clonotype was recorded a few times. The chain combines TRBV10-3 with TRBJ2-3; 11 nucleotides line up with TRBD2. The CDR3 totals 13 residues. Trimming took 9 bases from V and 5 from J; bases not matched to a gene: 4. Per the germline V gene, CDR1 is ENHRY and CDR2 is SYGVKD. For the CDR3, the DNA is TGTGCCATTAGCGGGAGGGCCGAAGATACGCAGTATTTT. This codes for CAISGRAEDTQYF.

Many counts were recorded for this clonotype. The CDR3 loop reads CASRQVGQTYEQYF. CDR3 bases: TGTGCCAGCAGACAAGTTGGGCAGACCTACGAGCAGTACTTC. The genes are TRBV7-8 and TRBJ2-7; D gene unclear. Germline CDR1 SGHVS, CDR2 FQNEAQ. CDR3 size: 14 residues. Between the trimmed V and J ends, which lost 6 bases and 2 bases, there was a span of 14 bases.

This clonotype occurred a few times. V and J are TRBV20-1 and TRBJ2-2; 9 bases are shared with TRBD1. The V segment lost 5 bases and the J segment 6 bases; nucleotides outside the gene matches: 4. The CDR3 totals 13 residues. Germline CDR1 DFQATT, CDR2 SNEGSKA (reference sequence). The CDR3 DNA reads TGCAGTGCTCCGGACAGGGGAGCCGGGGAGCTGTTTTTT. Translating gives CSAPDRGAGELFF.

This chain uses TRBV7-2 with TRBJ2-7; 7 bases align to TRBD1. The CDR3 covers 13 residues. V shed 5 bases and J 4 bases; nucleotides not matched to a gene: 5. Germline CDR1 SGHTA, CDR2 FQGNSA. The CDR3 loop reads CASSPGTEYEQYF. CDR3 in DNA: TGTGCCAGCAGCCCCGGGACAGAGTACGAGCAGTACTTC.

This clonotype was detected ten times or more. CDR3: CASTQGAGNQPQHF. The CDR3 bases are TGTGCCAGCACCCAGGGGGCCGGCAATCAGCCCCAGCATTTT. V usage is TRBV19 and J usage is TRBJ1-5; 8 bases agree with TRBD1. Germline CDR1 LNHDA, CDR2 SQIVND (reference sequence). V was pared by 9 bases and J by 2 bases, with 6 bases of the junction left unmatched. CDR3 length: 14 residues.

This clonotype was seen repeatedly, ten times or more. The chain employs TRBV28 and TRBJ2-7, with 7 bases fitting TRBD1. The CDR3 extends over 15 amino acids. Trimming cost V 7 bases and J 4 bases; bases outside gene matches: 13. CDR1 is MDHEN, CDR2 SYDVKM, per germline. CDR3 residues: CASTETGTAYYEQYF. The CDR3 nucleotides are TGTGCCAGCACCGAGACCGGGACAGCTTATTACGAGCAGTACTTC.

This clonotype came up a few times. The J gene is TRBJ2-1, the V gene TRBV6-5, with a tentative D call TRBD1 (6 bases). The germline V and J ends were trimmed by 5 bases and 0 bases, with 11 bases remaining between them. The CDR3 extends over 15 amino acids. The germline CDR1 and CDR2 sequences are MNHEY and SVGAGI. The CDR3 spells CASSTRTVSYNEQFF. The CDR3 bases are TGTGCCAGCAGTACTAGGACAGTCTCCTACAATGAGCAGTTCTTC.

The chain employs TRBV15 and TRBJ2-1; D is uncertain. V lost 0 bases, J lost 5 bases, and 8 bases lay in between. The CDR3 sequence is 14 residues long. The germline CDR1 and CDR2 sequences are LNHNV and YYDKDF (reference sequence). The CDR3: CATSRDGGNNEQFF. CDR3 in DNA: TGTGCCACCAGCAGAGATGGTGGGAACAATGAGCAGTTCTTC.

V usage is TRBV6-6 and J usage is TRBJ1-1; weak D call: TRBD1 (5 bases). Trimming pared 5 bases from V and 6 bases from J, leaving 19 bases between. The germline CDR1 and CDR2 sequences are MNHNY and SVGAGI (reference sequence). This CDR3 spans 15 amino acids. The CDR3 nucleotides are TGTGCCAGCAGTCCCCGTGGGAGGGGAGAGGCTGAAGCTTTCTTT. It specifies CASSPRGRGEAEAFF.

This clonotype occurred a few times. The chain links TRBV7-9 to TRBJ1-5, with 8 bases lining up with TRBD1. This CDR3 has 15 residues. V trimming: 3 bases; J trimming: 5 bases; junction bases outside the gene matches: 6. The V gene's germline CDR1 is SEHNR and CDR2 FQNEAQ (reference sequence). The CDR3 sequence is CASSFWQGADQPQHF. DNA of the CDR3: TGTGCCAGCAGCTTCTGGCAGGGGGCGGATCAGCCCCAGCATTTT.

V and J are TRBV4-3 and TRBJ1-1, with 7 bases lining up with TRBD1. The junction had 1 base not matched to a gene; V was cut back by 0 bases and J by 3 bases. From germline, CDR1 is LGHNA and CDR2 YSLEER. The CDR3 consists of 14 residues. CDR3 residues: CASSQDDRDTEAFF. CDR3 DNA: TGCGCCAGCAGCCAAGACGACAGGGACACTGAAGCTTTCTTT.

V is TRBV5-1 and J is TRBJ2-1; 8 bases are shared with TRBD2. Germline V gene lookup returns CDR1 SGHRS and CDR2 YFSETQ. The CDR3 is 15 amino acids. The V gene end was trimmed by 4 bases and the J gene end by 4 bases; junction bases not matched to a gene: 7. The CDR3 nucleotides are TGCGCCAGCAGCACTGGGACTAGTGTTTACAATGAGCAGTTCTTC. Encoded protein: CASSTGTSVYNEQFF. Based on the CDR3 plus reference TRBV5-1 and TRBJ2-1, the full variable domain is KAGVTQTPRYLIKTRGQQVTLSCSPISGHRSVSWYQQTPGQGLQFLFEYFSETQRNKGNFPGRFSGRQFSNSRSEMNVSTLELGDSALYLCASSTGTSVYNEQFFGPGTRLTVL.

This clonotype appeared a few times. The CDR3 protein is CASSSGAGTGYIAGETQYF. The CDR3 region has the DNA TGTGCCAGCAGTTCCGGGGCCGGGACAGGGTATATAGCAGGAGAGACCCAGTACTTC. This chain joins TRBV6-2 or TRBV6-3 and TRBJ2-5; TRBD1 agrees at 9 bases. The CDR3 totals 19 residues. Germline CDR1 is MNHEY and CDR2 is SVGEGT. V trimming: 4 bases; J trimming: 4 bases; junction bases outside the gene matches: 19.

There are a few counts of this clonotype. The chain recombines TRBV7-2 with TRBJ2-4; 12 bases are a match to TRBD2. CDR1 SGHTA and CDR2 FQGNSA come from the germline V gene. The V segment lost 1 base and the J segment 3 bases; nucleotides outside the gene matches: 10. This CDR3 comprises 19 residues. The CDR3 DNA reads TGTGCCAGCAGCTTAGTCGGGGGACTAGCGGGCCTCAGCAAAAACATTCAGTACTTC. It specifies CASSLVGGLAGLSKNIQYF.

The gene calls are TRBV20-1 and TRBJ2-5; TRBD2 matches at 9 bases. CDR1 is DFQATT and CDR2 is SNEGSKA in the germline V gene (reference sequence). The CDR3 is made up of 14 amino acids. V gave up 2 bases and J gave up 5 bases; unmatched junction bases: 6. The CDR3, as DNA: TGCAGTGCTAGAAATAGCGGGAGAGGGGAGACCCAGTACTTC. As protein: CSARNSGRGETQYF.

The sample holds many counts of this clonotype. CDR3 region: CATSRGGNTGELFF. In nucleotides, the CDR3 is TGTGCCACCAGCAGAGGGGGAAACACCGGGGAGCTGTTTTTT. V and J are TRBV15 and TRBJ2-2; no clear D. This CDR3 has 14 amino acids. Germline CDR1 is LNHNV and CDR2 is YYDKDF (reference sequence). V lost 1 base and J lost 2, with 5 bases in between.